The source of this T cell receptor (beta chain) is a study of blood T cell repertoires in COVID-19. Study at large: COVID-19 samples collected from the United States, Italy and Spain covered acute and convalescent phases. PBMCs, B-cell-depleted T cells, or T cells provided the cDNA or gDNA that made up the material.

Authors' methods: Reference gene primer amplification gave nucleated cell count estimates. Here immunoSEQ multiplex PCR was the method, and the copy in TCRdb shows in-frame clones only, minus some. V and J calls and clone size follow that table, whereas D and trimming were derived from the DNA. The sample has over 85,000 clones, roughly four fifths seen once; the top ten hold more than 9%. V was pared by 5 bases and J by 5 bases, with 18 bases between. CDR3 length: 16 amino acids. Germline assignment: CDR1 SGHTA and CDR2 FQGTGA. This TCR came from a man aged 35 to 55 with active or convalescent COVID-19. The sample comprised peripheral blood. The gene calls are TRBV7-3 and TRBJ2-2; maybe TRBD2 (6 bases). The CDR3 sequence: CASSPGTASRTGELFF. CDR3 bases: TGTGCCAGCAGCCCTGGGACTGCCTCGAGAACCGGGGAGCTGTTTTTT.